The 15 T cell receptor beta chains below come from one sample, sequenced in a study of T cell responses to AZD1222 COVID-19 vaccine. Sequencing was performed with immunoSEQ multiplex PCR; in TCRdb, only in-frame clones are kept and a portion is missing. The sample lists around 110,000 clones; 88% were seen once. The sample was peripheral blood, taken on day 0 of AZD1222 vaccination. These receptors were collected from an adult in good health.

J is TRBJ2-3 and V is TRBV7-2; D gene ambiguous. CDR3 length equals 14 residues. CDR1 and CDR2 (germline): SGHTA, FQGNSA. Trimming took 3 bases from V and 0 from J, leaving 7 bases between them. The CDR3 bases are TGTGCCAGCAGCTTTTATGCTAGCACAGATACGCAGTATTTT. Amino acid sequence: CASSFYASTDTQYF.

The V call is TRBV19, the J call TRBJ2-2, with TRBD2 identical over 9 bases. V lost 5 bases, J lost 4 bases, and 11 bases stayed unmatched. The CDR3 contains 17 residues. The germline V gene has CDR1 LNHDA and CDR2 SQIVND (reference sequence). CDR3 protein: CASSLTSGRLSTGELFF. CDR3 DNA sequence: TGTGCCAGTAGTCTCACTAGCGGGCGCCTGAGCACCGGGGAGCTGTTTTTT.

This chain connects TRBV7-8 to TRBJ1-5, with 8 bases lining up with TRBD1. Unmatched junction bases numbered 3, after V lost 0 bases and J lost 2 bases. The CDR3 length is 16 residues. Germline V gene sequence: CDR1 SGHVS, CDR2 FQNEAQ. CDR3 sequence: CASSLAPGQGNQPQHF. CDR3 coding DNA: TGTGCCAGCAGCTTAGCCCCGGGACAGGGCAATCAGCCCCAGCATTTT. The full variable domain, completed using reference TRBV7-8 and TRBJ1-5, is GAGVSQSPRYKVAKRGQDVALRCDPISGHVSLFWYQQALGQGPEFLTYFQNEAQLDKSGLPSDRFFAERPEGSVSTLKIQRTQQEDSAVYLCASSLAPGQGNQPQHFGDGTRLSIL.

In its sample, this clone was seen a few times. This sequence joins TRBV7-9 and TRBJ1-2; D possibly corresponds to TRBD1 (6 bases). The CDR3 extends over 13 amino acids. Germline CDR1 and CDR2: SEHNR and FQNEAQ (reference sequence). The V and J ends lost 4 bases and 6 bases respectively, with 12 bases between them. In nucleotides, the CDR3 is TGTGCCAGCAGCTATCAGGGGCGAGATGGCTACACCTTC. It encodes CASSYQGRDGYTF.

CDR3 residues: CAWSASRAYAGTQEMDNSPLHF. The CDR3 DNA sequence: TGTGCCTGGAGTGCCTCCCGCGCTTACGCCGGGACCCAAGAGATGGATAATTCACCCCTCCACTTT. The V call is TRBV30, the J call TRBJ1-6; D perhaps matches TRBD1 (5 bases). The CDR3 has 22 amino acids. Trimming took off 1 base at V and 5 bases at J, with 33 bases between the two ends. Germline CDR1 GTSNPN, CDR2 SVGIG (reference sequence).

The V and J genes are TRBV4-2 and TRBJ1-5; D is possibly TRBD1 (6 bases). Per germline, CDR1 LGHNA and CDR2 YNFKEQ. This CDR3 contains 15 residues. The ends were cut back, 1 base at V and 6 bases at J, with 13 bases in the middle. DNA of the CDR3: TGTGCCAGCAGCCAAGGACAGGACATGAGTCAGCCCCAGCATTTT. As protein: CASSQGQDMSQPQHF.

The rearrangement uses TRBV7-3 and TRBJ1-2, with 11 bases matching TRBD1. Per germline, CDR1 SGHTA and CDR2 FQGTGA. This CDR3 comprises 21 residues. The V and J ends lost 5 bases and 3 bases, in that order; junction bases with no gene match: 23. The CDR3 spells CASSHLGRTGGNWSEDYGYTF. DNA of the CDR3: TGTGCCAGCAGCCATCTAGGTCGGACAGGGGGCAATTGGTCCGAGGACTATGGCTACACCTTC.

The chain links TRBV4-2 to TRBJ1-2; 10 bases align to TRBD1. The CDR3 extends over 17 amino acids. V dropped 0 bases and J dropped 4; count of bases not matched to a gene: 8. Looked up from germline, CDR1 is LGHNA and CDR2 is YNFKEQ. The CDR3 is CASSQDPTGGAAYGYTF. The CDR3 DNA sequence: TGTGCCAGCAGCCAAGATCCGACAGGGGGCGCAGCCTATGGCTACACCTTC.

This clone was seen more than once but under ten times. The chain couples TRBV11-3 to TRBJ2-7; no reliable D call. CDR1 is SGHNT, CDR2 YENEEA, per germline. The CDR3 extends over 13 amino acids. Trimming took off 3 bases at V and 4 bases at J, with 10 bases between the two ends. CDR3 amino acids: CASSLAAAYEQYF. CDR3 nucleotide sequence: TGTGCCAGCAGCTTGGCGGCTGCGTACGAGCAGTACTTC.

The CDR3 coding sequence is TGTGCCAGCAGTTACTCGCAGGGACGAAGAAACACTGAAGCTTTCTTT. Translated: CASSYSQGRRNTEAFF. V is TRBV6-5 and J is TRBJ1-1; tentatively, D is TRBD1 (5 bases). The germline V gene encodes CDR1 MNHEY and CDR2 SVGAGI. Trimming took off 0 bases at V and 2 bases at J, with 13 bases between the two ends. The CDR3 covers 16 residues.

The J gene is TRBJ2-5, the V gene TRBV5-1; TRBD1 matches 9 bases. The CDR3 has 15 amino acids. V gave up 0 bases and J gave up 5 bases; unmatched junction bases: 5. From germline, CDR1 is SGHRS and CDR2 YFSETQ. The CDR3 region is CASSLALQGAETQYF. CDR3 DNA sequence: TGCGCCAGCAGCTTGGCCTTACAGGGGGCTGAGACCCAGTACTTC.

The V and J genes are TRBV3-1 (or the pseudogene TRBV3-2) and TRBJ1-1, with D unresolved. The V gene's germline CDR1 is LGHDT and CDR2 YNNKEL (reference sequence). V was shortened by 0 bases and J by 1 base, with 12 bases between the two germline ends. This CDR3 comprises 16 residues. CDR3 sequence: CASSQDSNIGNTEAFF. The CDR3 bases are TGTGCCAGCAGCCAAGATTCGAACATCGGGAACACTGAAGCTTTCTTT.

The rearrangement uses TRBV30 and TRBJ1-5, with D tentatively TRBD1 (6 bases). Germline loops: CDR1 GTSNPN, CDR2 SVGIG (reference sequence). The V gene lost 0 bases and the J gene lost 6 bases, with 9 bases spanning the gap. The CDR3 consists of 13 residues. The CDR3 spells CAWSVRGAQPQHF. CDR3 DNA: TGTGCCTGGAGTGTACGGGGGGCTCAGCCCCAGCATTTT.

V and J are TRBV12-5 and TRBJ1-1; the match to TRBD1 covers 8 bases. The junction had 0 bases not matched to a gene; V was cut back by 1 base and J by 8 bases. Per germline, CDR1 LGHNT and CDR2 FRNRAP. The CDR3 is made up of 12 amino acids. CDR3 in DNA: TGTGCTAGTGGTTTGGGGGACAGGGAAGCTTTCTTT. Encoded protein: CASGLGDREAFF. Combining the CDR3 with reference TRBV12-5 and TRBJ1-1 gives the whole variable domain DARVTQTPRHKVTEMGQEVTMRCQPILGHNTVFWYRQTMMQGLELLAYFRNRAPLDDSGMPKDRFSAEMPDATLATLKIQPSEPRDSAVYFCASGLGDREAFFGQGTRLTVV.

The chain links TRBV4-2 to TRBJ1-4, with no clear D. CDR3 length: 14 residues. Germline loops: CDR1 LGHNA, CDR2 YNFKEQ. Trimming pared 2 bases from V and 7 bases from J, leaving 11 bases between. The DNA of the CDR3 is TGTGCCAGCAGCCAACCATTGTGGGGTGAAAAACTGTTTTTT. As protein: CASSQPLWGEKLFF.